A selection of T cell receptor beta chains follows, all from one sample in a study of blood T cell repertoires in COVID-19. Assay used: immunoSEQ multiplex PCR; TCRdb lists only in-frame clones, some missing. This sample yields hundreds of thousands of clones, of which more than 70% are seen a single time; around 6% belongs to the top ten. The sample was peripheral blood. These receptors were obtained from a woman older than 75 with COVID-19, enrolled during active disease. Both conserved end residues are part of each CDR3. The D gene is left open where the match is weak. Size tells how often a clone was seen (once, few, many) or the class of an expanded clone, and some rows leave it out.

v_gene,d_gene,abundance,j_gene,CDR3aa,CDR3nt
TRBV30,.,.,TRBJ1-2,CAWSVNSGGAGYTF,TGTGCCTGGAGTGTAAATTCGGGGGGCGCGGGCTACACCTTC
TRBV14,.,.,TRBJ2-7,CASSPTDRYEQYF,TGTGCCAGCAGCCCTACGGACAGATACGAGCAGTACTTC
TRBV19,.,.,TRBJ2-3,CASSRMRDCENTDTQYF,TGTGCCAGTAGTCGCATGAGAGACTGTGAAAACACAGATACGCAGTATTTT
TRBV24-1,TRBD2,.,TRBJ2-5,CATSDLVRGGETQYF,TGTGCCACCAGTGATTTAGTAAGGGGAGGGGAGACCCAGTACTTC
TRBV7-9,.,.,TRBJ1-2,CASSMTASNYGYTF,TGTGCCAGCAGCATGACAGCTTCTAACTATGGCTACACCTTC
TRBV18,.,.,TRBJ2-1,CASSPSIGNEQFF,TGTGCCAGCTCACCTTCTATCGGTAATGAGCAGTTCTTC
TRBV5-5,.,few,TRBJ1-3,CASSLDRVNTIYF,TGTGCCAGCAGCTTGGACAGAGTAAACACCATATATTTT
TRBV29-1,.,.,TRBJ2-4,CSTKTGINIQYF,TGCAGCACCAAAACAGGGATAAACATTCAGTACTTC
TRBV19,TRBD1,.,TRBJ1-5,CASTLDGQGTYSNQPQHF,TGTGCCAGTACCCTTGACGGACAGGGGACATATAGCAATCAGCCCCAGCATTTT
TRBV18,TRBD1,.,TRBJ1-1,CASSPQGATWRTEAFF,TGTGCCAGCTCACCACAGGGGGCAACTTGGAGGACTGAAGCTTTCTTT
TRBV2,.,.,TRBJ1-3,CASSGRGTSGNTIYF,TGTGCCAGCAGTGGGAGGGGAACCTCTGGAAACACCATATATTTT
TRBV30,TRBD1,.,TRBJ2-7,CASHRGFTYEQYF,TGTGCCTCACACAGGGGATTCACCTACGAGCAGTACTTC
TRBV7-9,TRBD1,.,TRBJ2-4,CASSLGDRGNIQYF,TGTGCCAGCAGCTTAGGGGACAGGGGAAACATTCAGTACTTC
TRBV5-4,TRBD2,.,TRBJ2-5,CASSPWGSGGQETQYF,TGTGCCAGCAGCCCCTGGGGTAGCGGGGGGCAAGAGACCCAGTACTTC
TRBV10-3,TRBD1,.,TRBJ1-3,CAIRAGGGTGNTIYF,TGTGCCATCCGGGCAGGGGGCGGCACTGGAAACACCATATATTTT